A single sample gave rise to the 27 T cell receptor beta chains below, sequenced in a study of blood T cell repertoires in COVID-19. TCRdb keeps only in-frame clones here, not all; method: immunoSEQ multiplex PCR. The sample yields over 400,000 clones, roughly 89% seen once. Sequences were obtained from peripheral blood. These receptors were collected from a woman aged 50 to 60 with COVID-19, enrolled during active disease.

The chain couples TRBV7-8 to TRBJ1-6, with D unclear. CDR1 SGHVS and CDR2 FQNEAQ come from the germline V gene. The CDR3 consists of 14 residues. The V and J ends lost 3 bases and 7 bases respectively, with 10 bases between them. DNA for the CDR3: TGTGCCAGCAGCTTGGGTGTCGGGAATTCACCCCTCCACTTT. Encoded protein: CASSLGVGNSPLHF.

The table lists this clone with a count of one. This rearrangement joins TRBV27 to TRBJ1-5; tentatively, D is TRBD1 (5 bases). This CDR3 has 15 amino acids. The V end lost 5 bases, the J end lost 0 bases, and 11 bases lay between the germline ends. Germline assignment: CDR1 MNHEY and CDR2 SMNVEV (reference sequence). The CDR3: CASSGDFDSNQPQHF. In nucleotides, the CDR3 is TGTGCCAGCAGTGGGGACTTTGATAGCAATCAGCCCCAGCATTTT.

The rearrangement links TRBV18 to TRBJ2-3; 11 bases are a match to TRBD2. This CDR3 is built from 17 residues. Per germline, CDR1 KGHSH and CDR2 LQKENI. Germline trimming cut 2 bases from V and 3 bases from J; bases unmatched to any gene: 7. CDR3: CASSPFIGTSGTDTQYF. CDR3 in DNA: TGTGCCAGCTCACCATTCATTGGGACTAGCGGAACAGATACGCAGTATTTT.

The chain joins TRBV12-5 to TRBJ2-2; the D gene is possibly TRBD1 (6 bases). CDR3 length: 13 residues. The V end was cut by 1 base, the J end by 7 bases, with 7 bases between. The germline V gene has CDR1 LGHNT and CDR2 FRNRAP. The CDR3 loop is CASGLAGVGELFF. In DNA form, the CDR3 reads TGTGCTAGTGGTTTGGCAGGGGTCGGGGAGCTGTTTTTT.

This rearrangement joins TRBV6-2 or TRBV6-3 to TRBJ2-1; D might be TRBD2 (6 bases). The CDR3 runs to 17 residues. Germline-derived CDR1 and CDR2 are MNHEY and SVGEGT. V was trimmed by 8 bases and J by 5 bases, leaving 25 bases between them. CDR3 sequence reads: CASGLRSGSLGDNEQFF. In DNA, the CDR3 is TGTGCCAGCGGTTTGAGGAGCGGGTCCCTCGGGGACAATGAGCAGTTCTTC.

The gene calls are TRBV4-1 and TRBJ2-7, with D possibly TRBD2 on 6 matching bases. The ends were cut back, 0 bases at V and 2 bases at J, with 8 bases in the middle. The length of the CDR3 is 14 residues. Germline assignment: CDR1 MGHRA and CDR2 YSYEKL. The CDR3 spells CASSQEGGAYEQYF. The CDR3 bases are TGCGCCAGCAGCCAAGAAGGCGGGGCCTACGAGCAGTACTTC.

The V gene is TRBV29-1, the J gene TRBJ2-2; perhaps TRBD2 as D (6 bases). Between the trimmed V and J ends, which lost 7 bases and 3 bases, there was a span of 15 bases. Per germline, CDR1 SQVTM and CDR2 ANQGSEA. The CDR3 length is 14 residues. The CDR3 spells CSALREDHTGELFF. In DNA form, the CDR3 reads TGCAGCGCCCTCAGGGAGGACCACACCGGGGAGCTGTTTTTT.

For the CDR3, the DNA is TGTGCCAGCATCCTCCCAGGGGACACTGAAGCTTTCTTT. Its translation: CASILPGDTEAFF. The rearrangement links TRBV2 to TRBJ1-1, with D tentatively TRBD1 (6 bases). The ends were cut back, 7 bases at V and 3 bases at J, with 12 bases in the middle. The germline CDR1 and CDR2 sequences are SNHLY and FYNNEI. This CDR3 has 13 residues.

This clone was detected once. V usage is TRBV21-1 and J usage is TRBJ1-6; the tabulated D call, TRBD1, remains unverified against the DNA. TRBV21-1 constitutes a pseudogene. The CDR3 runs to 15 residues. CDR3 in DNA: TGTGCCAGCAAAAACAGGGGAGAGAGTAATTCACCCCTCCACTTT. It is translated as CASKNRGESNSPLHF.

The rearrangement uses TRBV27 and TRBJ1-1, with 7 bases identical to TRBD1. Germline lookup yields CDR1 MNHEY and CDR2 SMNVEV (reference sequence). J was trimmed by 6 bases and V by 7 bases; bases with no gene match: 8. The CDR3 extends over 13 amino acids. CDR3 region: CASKRGLGSEAFF. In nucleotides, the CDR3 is TGTGCCAGCAAAAGGGGGCTTGGATCTGAAGCTTTCTTT.

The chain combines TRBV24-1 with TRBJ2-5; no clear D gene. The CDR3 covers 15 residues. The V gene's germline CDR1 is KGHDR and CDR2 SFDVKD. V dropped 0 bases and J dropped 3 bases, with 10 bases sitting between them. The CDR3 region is CATSDLFDFKETQYF. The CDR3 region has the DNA TGTGCCACCAGTGATTTGTTCGACTTTAAAGAGACCCAGTACTTC.

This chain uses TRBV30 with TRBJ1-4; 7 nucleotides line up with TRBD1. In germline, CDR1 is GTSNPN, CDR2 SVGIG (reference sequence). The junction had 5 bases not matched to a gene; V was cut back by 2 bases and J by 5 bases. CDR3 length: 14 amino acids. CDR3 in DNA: TGTGCCTGGAGTCCAGGGGGGTCCAATGAAAAACTGTTTTTT. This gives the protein CAWSPGGSNEKLFF.

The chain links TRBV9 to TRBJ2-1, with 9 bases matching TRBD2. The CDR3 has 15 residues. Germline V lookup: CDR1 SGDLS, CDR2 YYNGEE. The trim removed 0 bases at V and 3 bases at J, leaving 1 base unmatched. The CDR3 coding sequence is TGTGCCAGCAGCGTAGGGCGGGGGGGCTACAATGAGCAGTTCTTC. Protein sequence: CASSVGRGGYNEQFF.

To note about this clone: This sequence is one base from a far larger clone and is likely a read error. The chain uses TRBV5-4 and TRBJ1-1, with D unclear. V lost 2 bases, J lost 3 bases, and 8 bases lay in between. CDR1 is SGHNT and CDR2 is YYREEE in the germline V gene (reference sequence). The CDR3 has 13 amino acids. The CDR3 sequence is CASSLSGDTEAFF. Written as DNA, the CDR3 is TGTGCCAGCAGCTTATCCGGGGACACTGAAGCTTTCTTT.

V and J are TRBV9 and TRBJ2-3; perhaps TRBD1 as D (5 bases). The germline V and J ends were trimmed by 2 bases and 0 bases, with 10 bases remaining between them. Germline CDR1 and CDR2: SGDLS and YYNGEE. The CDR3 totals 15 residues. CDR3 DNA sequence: TGTGCCAGCAGCGTTCAGGGTTTGAGCACAGATACGCAGTATTTT. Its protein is CASSVQGLSTDTQYF.

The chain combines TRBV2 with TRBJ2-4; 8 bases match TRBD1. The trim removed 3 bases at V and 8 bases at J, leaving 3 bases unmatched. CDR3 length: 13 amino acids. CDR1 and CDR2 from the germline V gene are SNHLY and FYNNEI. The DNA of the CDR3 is TGTGCCAGCAGTGATCACAGGGGGTACATTCAGTACTTC. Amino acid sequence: CASSDHRGYIQYF.

In DNA form, the CDR3 reads TGTGCCAGCAGCGGTACGGTCTCCTACGAGCAGTACTTC. Protein product: CASSGTVSYEQYF. This sequence joins TRBV7-2 and TRBJ2-7; D is ambiguous. Trimming removed 5 bases at V and 0 bases at J, with 8 bases between. The CDR3 contains 13 residues. In germline, CDR1 is SGHTA, CDR2 FQGNSA.

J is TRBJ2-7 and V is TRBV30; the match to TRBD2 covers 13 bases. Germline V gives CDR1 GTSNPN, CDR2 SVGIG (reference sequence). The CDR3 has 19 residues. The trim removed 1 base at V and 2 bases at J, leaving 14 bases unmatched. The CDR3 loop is CAWSARTSGGRMRTYEQYF. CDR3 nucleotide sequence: TGTGCCTGGAGTGCTCGGACTAGCGGGGGTAGGATGAGGACCTACGAGCAGTACTTC.

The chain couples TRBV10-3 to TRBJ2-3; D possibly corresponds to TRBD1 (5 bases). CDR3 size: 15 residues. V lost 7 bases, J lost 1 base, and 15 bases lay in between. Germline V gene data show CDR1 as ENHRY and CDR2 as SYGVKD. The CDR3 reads CAIKAQGSGTDTQYF. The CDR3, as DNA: TGTGCCATCAAGGCTCAGGGTTCTGGCACAGATACGCAGTATTTT.

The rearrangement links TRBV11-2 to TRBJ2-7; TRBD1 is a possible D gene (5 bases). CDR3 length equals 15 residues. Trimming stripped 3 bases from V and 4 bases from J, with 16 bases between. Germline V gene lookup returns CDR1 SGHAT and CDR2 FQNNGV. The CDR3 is CASSLSRQGDYEQYF. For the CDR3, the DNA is TGTGCCAGCAGCTTGTCAAGGCAGGGCGATTACGAGCAGTACTTC.

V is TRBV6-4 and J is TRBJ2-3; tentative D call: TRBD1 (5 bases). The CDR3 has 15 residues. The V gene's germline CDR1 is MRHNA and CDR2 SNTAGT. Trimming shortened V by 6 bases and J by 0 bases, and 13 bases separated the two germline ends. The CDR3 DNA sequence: TGTGCCAGCAGGGTTGCAGGGCTTAGCACAGATACGCAGTATTTT. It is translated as CASRVAGLSTDTQYF.

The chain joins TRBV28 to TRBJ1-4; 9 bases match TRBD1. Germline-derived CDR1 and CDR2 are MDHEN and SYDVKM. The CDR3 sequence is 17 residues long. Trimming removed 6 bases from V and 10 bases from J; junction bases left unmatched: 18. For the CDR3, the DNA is TGTGCCAGCAGCTCCACAGGGGCCCGGGACAGGGCCCGAAAACTGTTTTTT. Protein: CASSSTGARDRARKLFF.

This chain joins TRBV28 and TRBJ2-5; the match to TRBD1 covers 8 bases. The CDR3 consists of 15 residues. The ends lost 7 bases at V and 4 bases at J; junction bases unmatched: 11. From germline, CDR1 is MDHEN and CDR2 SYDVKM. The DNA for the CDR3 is TGTGCCAGCAATCATCCCGGGACAGGAGGAGAGACCCAGTACTTC. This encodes CASNHPGTGGETQYF.

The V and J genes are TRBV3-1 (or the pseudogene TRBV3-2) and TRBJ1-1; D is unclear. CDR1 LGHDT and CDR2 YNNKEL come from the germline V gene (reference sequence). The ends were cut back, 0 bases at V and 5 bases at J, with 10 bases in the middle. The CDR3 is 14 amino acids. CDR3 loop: CASSQESGKTEAFF. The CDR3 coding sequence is TGTGCCAGCAGCCAAGAGTCGGGTAAAACTGAAGCTTTCTTT.

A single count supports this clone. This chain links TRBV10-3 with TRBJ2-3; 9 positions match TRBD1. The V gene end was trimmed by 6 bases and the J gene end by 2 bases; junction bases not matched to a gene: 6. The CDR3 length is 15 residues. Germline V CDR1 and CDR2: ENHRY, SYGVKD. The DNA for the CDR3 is TGTGCCATCAGCTGGGGGGACAGGGACACAGATACGCAGTATTTT. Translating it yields CAISWGDRDTDTQYF.

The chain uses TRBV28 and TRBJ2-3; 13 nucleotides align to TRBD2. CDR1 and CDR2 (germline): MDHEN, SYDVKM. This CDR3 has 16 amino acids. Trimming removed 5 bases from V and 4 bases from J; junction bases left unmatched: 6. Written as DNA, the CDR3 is TGTGCCAGCAGTCCCACTAGCGGGGGGGAGGCAGATACGCAGTATTTT. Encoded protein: CASSPTSGGEADTQYF.

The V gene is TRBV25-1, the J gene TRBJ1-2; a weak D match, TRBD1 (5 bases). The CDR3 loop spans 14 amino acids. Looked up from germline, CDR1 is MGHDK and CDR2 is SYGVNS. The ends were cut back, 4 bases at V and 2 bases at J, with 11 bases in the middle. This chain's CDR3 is CASSATAKNYGYTF. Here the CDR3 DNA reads TGTGCCAGCAGTGCGACAGCGAAAAACTATGGCTACACCTTC.